The 14 T cell receptor beta chains below come from one sample, sequenced in a study of early T cells in non-severe SARS-CoV-2 infection. Each CDR3 protein is one row after TCRdb ran MiXCR on the 5' RACE reads. The sample records tens of thousands of distinct CDR3 sequences, around 8.6% being singletons. This specimen consisted of whole blood, obtained at baseline. The receptor set was obtained from an adult who was a healthcare worker with PCR-confirmed SARS-CoV-2 infection or an uninfected control (not recorded which).

The rearrangement joins TRBV14 to TRBJ2-7; 11 bases fit TRBD2. Unmatched junction bases numbered 6, after V lost 1 base and J lost 7 bases. Looked up from germline, CDR1 is SGHDN and CDR2 is FVKESK. This CDR3 has 15 residues. CDR3 nucleotides: TGTGCCAGCAGCCAAGGACTAGCGGGATATCGGGAGCAGTACTTC. Encoded protein: CASSQGLAGYREQYF.

The chain is built from TRBV4-1 and TRBJ1-2; 7 positions agree with TRBD1. Germline values: CDR1 MGHRA, CDR2 YSYEKL. Unmatched junction bases numbered 8, after V lost 6 bases and J lost 1 base. This CDR3 is 15 amino acids long. In DNA form, the CDR3 reads TGCGCCAGCAGGCCCCCGGGACAGAGTAACTATGGCTACACCTTC. Protein: CASRPPGQSNYGYTF.

This clonotype was seen at least ten times. The rearrangement uses TRBV5-1 and TRBJ2-1, with 9 bases matching TRBD2. The CDR3 loop spans 15 amino acids. Per the germline V gene, CDR1 is SGHRS and CDR2 is YFSETQ. V was pared by 8 bases and J by 2 bases, with 8 bases of the junction left unmatched. The DNA for the CDR3 is TGCGCCAGTGGACTAGCGAGGGGCCCCTACAATGAGCAGTTCTTC. Amino acids: CASGLARGPYNEQFF.

This clonotype appeared a few times. The chain employs TRBV19 and TRBJ1-1, with unresolved D. Trimming shortened V by 7 bases and J by 1 base, and 13 bases separated the two germline ends. This CDR3 comprises 14 residues. Germline loops: CDR1 LNHDA, CDR2 SQIVND (reference sequence). The CDR3 loop is CASKPGLQNTEAFF. CDR3 coding DNA: TGTGCCAGTAAGCCCGGACTGCAGAACACTGAAGCTTTCTTT.

This clonotype was seen many times. J is TRBJ1-2 and V is TRBV12-3 or TRBV12-4, with D maybe TRBD1 (5 bases). The V and J ends lost 3 bases and 9 bases respectively, with 17 bases between them. The CDR3 is made up of 14 amino acids. Here the CDR3 reads CASSFFLLGRSYTF. CDR3 sequence (DNA): TGTGCCAGCAGTTTCTTCTTGCTGGGGCGGAGCTACACCTTC.

In this sample, this clonotype turned up a few times. CDR3 protein: CASTIGGGGRDTQYF. The CDR3 nucleotides are TGTGCCAGCACCATCGGAGGGGGGGGGAGAGATACGCAGTATTTT. The chain employs TRBV11-2 and TRBJ2-3; D possibly corresponds to TRBD2 (7 bases). V shed 7 bases and J shed 5 bases, with 19 bases lying between them. Germline V gene data show CDR1 as SGHAT and CDR2 as FQNNGV. The CDR3 extends over 15 amino acids.

The chain is built from TRBV11-1 and TRBJ2-1; TRBD2 matches at 7 bases. With 7 bases clipped from V and 10 bases from J, the junction kept 13 bases outside the gene matches. The germline CDR1 and CDR2 sequences are SGHAT and FQDESV (reference sequence). CDR3 length: 14 amino acids. The chain's CDR3 is CASTTGGSEGEQFF. The CDR3 DNA is TGTGCCAGCACCACTGGCGGGAGTGAAGGGGAGCAGTTCTTC. Drawing the rest from reference TRBV11-1 and TRBJ2-1, the complete variable domain is EAEVAQSPRYKITEKSQAVAFWCDPISGHATLYWYRQILGQGPELLVQFQDESVVDDSQLPKDRFSAERLKGVDSTLKIQPAELGDSAMYLCASTTGGSEGEQFFGPGTRLTVL.

The V call is TRBV14, the J call TRBJ1-2; no reliable D call. The V gene's germline CDR1 is SGHDN and CDR2 FVKESK. The ends were cut back, 4 bases at V and 0 bases at J, with 3 bases in the middle. CDR3 size: 12 residues. In nucleotides, the CDR3 is TGTGCCAGCAGCCGGGCTAACTATGGCTACACCTTC. Translation: CASSRANYGYTF.

This clonotype was counted a few times. The chain carries TRBV5-1 and TRBJ1-1, with D perhaps TRBD1 (5 bases). The length of the CDR3 is 14 residues. V lost 5 bases, J lost 4 bases, and 15 bases lay in between. The germline V gene has CDR1 SGHRS and CDR2 YFSETQ. This CDR3 is CASRAQGMSTEAFF. CDR3 coding DNA: TGCGCCAGCAGAGCGCAGGGCATGAGCACTGAAGCTTTCTTT.

The J gene is TRBJ1-4, the V gene TRBV7-9; D perhaps matches TRBD1 (6 bases). V shed 4 bases and J shed 0 bases, with 12 bases lying between them. CDR1 SEHNR and CDR2 FQNEAQ come from the germline V gene (reference sequence). The CDR3 covers 16 residues. CDR3 sequence (DNA): TGTGCCAGCAGCTACAGGGAGAAGGCAACTAATGAAAAACTGTTTTTT. It translates to CASSYREKATNEKLFF.

This clonotype was seen a handful of times. CDR3 coding DNA: TGTGCCAGCAGCACGAGAACAGGGGGCGCAAACACCATATATTTT. Translation: CASSTRTGGANTIYF. The V and J genes are TRBV5-4 and TRBJ1-3; 9 nucleotides agree with TRBD1. Per germline, CDR1 SGHNT and CDR2 YYREEE (reference sequence). The V segment lost 4 bases and the J segment 6 bases; nucleotides outside the gene matches: 8. CDR3 length equals 15 residues.

This clonotype was observed a few times. The V gene is TRBV11-3, the J gene TRBJ1-5; no definite D call. CDR1 SGHNT and CDR2 YENEEA come from the germline V gene. The CDR3 consists of 14 residues. Trimming took 6 bases from V and 6 from J, leaving 15 bases between them. The CDR3 loop is CASRTDGVFQPQHF. DNA for the CDR3: TGTGCCAGCAGGACGGACGGGGTTTTTCAGCCCCAGCATTTT.

V usage is TRBV29-1 and J usage is TRBJ1-1; D is undetermined. V lost 4 bases and J lost 0, with 12 bases in between. CDR1 SQVTM and CDR2 ANQGSEA come from the germline V gene. This CDR3 contains 14 residues. For the CDR3, the DNA is TGCAGCGTTGCCCAAGGACGGCTGAACACTGAAGCTTTCTTT. Residues: CSVAQGRLNTEAFF.

This clonotype was counted only a few times. This chain links TRBV19 with TRBJ1-2; the D is unclear. Trimming left V 7 bases short and J 0 bases short, with 12 bases between. There are 14 residues in the CDR3. Germline loops: CDR1 LNHDA, CDR2 SQIVND (reference sequence). The CDR3 spells CASTPIGANYGYTF. CDR3 in DNA: TGTGCCAGTACCCCGATAGGAGCTAACTATGGCTACACCTTC.